This T cell receptor (beta chain) was found in a study of shared clonotypes between healthy human individuals. To note about this clone: This sample also contains other DNA sequences that code for the same CDR3.

What was sequenced on ten immunoSEQ deep assay plates was unsorted PBMC DNA. The table came from immunoSEQ multiplex PCR; TCRdb's copy has only in-frame clones and leaves some out. This sample has more than 400,000 clones; approximately 80% occur once, and the top ten carry approximately 12%. Each donor was a Caucasian adult residing in Nashville, Tennessee. About 90 million PBMCs per unsorted sample were used for genomic DNA. There are 13 residues in the CDR3. From germline, CDR1 is GTSNPN and CDR2 SVGIG (reference sequence). The ends were cut back, 2 bases at V and 3 bases at J, with 10 bases in the middle.

The sample taken for sequencing was PBMCs. This TCR was recovered from a woman aged 40 to 50 in good health. Some clones in this sample may be carry-over from other donors' samples. The chain is built from TRBV30 and TRBJ1-2; tentative D call: TRBD1 (5 bases). Here the CDR3 DNA reads TGTGCCTGGAGTAAAGGAGGGGACTATGGCTACACCTTC. Amino acid sequence: CAWSKGGDYGYTF.